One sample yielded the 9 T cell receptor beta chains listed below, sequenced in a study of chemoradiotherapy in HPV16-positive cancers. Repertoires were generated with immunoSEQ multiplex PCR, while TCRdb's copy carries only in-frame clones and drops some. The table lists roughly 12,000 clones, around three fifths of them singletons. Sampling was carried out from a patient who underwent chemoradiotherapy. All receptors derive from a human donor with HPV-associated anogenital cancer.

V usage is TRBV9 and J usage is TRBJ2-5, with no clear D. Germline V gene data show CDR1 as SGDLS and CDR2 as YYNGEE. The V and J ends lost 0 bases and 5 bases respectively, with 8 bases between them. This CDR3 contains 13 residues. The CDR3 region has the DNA TGTGCCAGCAGCGTAGAAACCAAGGAGACCCAGTACTTC. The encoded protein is CASSVETKETQYF. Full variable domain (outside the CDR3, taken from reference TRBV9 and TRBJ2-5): DSGVTQTPKHLITATGQRVTLRCSPRSGDLSVYWYQQSLDQGLQFLIQYYNGEERAKGNILERFSAQQFPDLHSELNLSSLELGDSALYFCASSVETKETQYFGPGTRLLVL.

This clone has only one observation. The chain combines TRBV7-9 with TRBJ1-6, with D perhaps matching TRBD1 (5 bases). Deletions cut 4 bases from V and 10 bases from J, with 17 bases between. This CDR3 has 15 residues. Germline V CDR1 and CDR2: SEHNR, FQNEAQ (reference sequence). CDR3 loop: CASSSGGIRPSPLHF. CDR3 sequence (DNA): TGTGCCAGCAGCTCCGGGGGGATAAGGCCGTCACCCCTCCACTTT.

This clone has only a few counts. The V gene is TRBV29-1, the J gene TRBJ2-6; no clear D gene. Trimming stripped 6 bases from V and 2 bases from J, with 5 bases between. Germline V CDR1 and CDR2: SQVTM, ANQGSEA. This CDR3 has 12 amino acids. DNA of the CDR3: TGCAGCGTCCAGGCTGGGGCCAACGTCCTGACTTTC. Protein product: CSVQAGANVLTF.

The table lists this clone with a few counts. The CDR3 coding sequence is TGCGCCAGCAGCCGAGCCTTACAGGTCTATGGCTACACCTTC. Its protein product is CASSRALQVYGYTF. This chain uses TRBV4-1 with TRBJ1-2; possibly TRBD1 for D (5 bases). The CDR3 is 14 amino acids. With 4 bases removed from V and 4 bases from J, the gap between germline ends came to 13 bases. Germline lookup yields CDR1 MGHRA and CDR2 YSYEKL.

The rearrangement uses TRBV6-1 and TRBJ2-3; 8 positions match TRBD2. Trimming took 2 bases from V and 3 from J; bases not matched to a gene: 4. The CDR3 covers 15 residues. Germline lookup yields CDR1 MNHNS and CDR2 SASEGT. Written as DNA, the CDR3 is TGTGCCAGCAGTGAACTCGGGGGGGGTACAGATACGCAGTATTTT. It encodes CASSELGGGTDTQYF.

The CDR3 sequence: CASSSGQGINQPQHF. CDR3 bases: TGTGCCAGCTCATCCGGACAGGGGATTAATCAGCCCCAGCATTTT. The chain carries TRBV18 and TRBJ1-5, with 9 bases that match TRBD1. The CDR3 has 15 residues. Per germline, CDR1 KGHSH and CDR2 LQKENI. V lost 5 bases and J lost 4; bases outside the gene matches: 6.

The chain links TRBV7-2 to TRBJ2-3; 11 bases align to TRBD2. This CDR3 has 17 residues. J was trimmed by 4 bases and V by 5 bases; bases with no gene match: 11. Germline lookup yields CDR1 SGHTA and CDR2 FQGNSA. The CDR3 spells CASSPQGGTSGADTQYF. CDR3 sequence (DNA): TGTGCCAGCAGCCCACAGGGGGGGACTAGCGGAGCAGATACGCAGTATTTT.

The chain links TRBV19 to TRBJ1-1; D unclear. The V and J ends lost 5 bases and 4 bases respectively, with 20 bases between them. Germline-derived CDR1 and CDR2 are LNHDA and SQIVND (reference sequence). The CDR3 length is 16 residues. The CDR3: CASSVVGFSASTEAFF. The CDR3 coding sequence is TGTGCCAGTAGTGTTGTGGGGTTTTCCGCCAGCACTGAAGCTTTCTTT.

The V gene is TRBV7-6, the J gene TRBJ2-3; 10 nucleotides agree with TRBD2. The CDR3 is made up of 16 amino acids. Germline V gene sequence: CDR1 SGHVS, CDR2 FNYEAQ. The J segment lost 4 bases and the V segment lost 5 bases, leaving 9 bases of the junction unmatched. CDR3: CASSQLAGQGPDTQYF. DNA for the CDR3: TGTGCCAGCAGCCAACTAGCGGGGCAGGGCCCAGATACGCAGTATTTT.